Detailed here is one TCR beta chain. These data belong to a study of lymphopenia after photon versus proton radiotherapy. TCRdb's table, derived via immunoSEQ multiplex PCR, lists solely in-frame clones and lacks some. Of some 31,000 clones in the sample, approximately 84% were seen once. The V gene lost 8 bases and the J gene lost 7 bases, with 9 bases spanning the gap. Germline V gene sequence: CDR1 SNHLY, CDR2 FYNNEI. The CDR3 totals 11 residues. This chain links TRBV2 with TRBJ2-1, with a tentative D call TRBD1 (5 bases). This sequence was found in a woman between 65 and 79 years old with pancreatic cancer. The sequencing here drew on peripheral blood, taken from a patient treated with proton-based radiotherapy. This CDR3 reads CASRKGNEQFF. The CDR3 region has the DNA TGTGCCAGCCGTAAGGGGAATGAGCAGTTCTTC.